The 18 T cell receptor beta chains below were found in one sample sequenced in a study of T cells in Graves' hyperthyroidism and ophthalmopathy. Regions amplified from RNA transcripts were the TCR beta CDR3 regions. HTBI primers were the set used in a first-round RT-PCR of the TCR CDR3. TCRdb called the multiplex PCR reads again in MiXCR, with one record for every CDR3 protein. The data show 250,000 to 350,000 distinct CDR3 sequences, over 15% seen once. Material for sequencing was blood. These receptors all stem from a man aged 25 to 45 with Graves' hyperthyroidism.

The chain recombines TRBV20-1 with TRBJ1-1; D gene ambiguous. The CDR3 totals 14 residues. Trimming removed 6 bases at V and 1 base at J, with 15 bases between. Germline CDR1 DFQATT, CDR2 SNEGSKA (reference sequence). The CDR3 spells CSAPVTRGNTEAFF. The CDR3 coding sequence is TGCAGTGCGCCAGTCACGCGAGGGAACACTGAAGCTTTCTTT.

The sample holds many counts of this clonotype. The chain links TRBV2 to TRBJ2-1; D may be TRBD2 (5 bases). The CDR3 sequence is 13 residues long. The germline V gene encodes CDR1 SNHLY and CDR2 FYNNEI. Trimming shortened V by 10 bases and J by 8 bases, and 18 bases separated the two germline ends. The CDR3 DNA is TGTGCCACCCGGGATATAGGGCTCGATGAGCAGTTCTTC. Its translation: CATRDIGLDEQFF.

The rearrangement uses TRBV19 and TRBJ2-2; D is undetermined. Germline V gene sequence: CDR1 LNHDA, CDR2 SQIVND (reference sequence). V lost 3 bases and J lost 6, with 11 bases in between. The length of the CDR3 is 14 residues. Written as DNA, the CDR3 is TGTGCCAGTAGTATCACCGCGACATCCGGGGAGCTGTTTTTT. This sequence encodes CASSITATSGELFF.

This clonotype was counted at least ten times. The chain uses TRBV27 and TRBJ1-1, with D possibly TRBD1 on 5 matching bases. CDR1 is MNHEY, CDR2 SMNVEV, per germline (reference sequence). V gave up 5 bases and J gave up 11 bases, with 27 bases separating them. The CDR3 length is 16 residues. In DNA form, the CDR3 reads TGTGCCAGCAGTCGCGCGGCAGGGCCGCCGGGGAGGTATGCTTTCTTT. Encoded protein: CASSRAAGPPGRYAFF.

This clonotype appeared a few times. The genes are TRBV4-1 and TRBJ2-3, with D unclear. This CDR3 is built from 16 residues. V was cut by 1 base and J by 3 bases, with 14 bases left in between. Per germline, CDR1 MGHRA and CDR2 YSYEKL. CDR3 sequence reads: CASSQVNMGFTDTQYF. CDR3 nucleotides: TGCGCCAGCAGCCAAGTCAATATGGGGTTTACAGATACGCAGTATTTT.

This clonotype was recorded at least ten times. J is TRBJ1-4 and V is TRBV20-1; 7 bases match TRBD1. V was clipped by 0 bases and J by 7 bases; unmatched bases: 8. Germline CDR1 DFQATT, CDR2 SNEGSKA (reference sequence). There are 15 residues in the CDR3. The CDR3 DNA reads TGCAGTGCTAGAGATTATCGACAGGGTCGTGAAAAACTGTTTTTT. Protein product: CSARDYRQGREKLFF.

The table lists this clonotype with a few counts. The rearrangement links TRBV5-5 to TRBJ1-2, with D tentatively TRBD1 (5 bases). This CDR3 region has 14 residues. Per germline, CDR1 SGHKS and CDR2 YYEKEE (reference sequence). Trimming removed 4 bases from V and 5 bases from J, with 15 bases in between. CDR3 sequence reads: CASSIRAGTYGYTF. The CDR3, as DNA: TGTGCCAGCAGCATAAGGGCAGGGACTTATGGCTACACCTTC.

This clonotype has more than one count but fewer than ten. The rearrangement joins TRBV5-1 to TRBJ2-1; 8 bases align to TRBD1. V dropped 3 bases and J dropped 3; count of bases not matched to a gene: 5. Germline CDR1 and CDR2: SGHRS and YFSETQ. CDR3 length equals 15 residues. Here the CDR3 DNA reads TGCGCCAGCAGCTCCGGACAGGGAAACTACAATGAGCAGTTCTTC. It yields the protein CASSSGQGNYNEQFF. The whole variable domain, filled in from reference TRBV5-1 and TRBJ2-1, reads KAGVTQTPRYLIKTRGQQVTLSCSPISGHRSVSWYQQTPGQGLQFLFEYFSETQRNKGNFPGRFSGRQFSNSRSEMNVSTLELGDSALYLCASSSGQGNYNEQFFGPGTRLTVL.

This CDR3 is CASSFGTGITDTQYF. In nucleotides, the CDR3 is TGCGCCAGCAGCTTCGGAACGGGTATCACAGATACGCAGTATTTT. The chain recombines TRBV5-1 with TRBJ2-3; no clear D gene. The CDR3 is made up of 15 amino acids. The V end lost 2 bases, the J end lost 2 bases, and 12 bases lay between the germline ends. The germline V gene has CDR1 SGHRS and CDR2 YFSETQ.

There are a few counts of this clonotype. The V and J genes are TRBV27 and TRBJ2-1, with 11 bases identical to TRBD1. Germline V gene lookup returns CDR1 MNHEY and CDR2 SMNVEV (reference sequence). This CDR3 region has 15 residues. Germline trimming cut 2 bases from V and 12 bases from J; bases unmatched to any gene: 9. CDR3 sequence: CASSLAWGQGGRQFF. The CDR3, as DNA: TGTGCCAGCAGTTTAGCTTGGGGACAGGGGGGAAGGCAGTTCTTC.

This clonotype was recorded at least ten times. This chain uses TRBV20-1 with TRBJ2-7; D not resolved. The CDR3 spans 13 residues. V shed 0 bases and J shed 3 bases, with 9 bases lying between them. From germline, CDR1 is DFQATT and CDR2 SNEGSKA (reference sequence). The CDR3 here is CSARDPTNYEQYF. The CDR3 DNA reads TGCAGTGCTAGAGATCCCACCAACTACGAGCAGTACTTC.

The CDR3 DNA is TGTGCCAGCAGTTTATCGAGGAGGGCCGCCTACAATGAGCAGTTCTTC. Its translation is CASSLSRRAAYNEQFF. This chain links TRBV27 with TRBJ2-1; D may be TRBD2 (6 bases). The V end lost 0 bases, the J end lost 2 bases, and 11 bases lay between the germline ends. Germline-derived CDR1 and CDR2 are MNHEY and SMNVEV (reference sequence). The CDR3 is 16 amino acids.

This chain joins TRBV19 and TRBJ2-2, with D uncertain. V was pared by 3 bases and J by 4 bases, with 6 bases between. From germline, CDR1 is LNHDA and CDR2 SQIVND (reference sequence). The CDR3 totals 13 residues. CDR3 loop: CASSIISTGELFF. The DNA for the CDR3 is TGTGCCAGTAGTATTATAAGCACCGGGGAGCTGTTTTTT.

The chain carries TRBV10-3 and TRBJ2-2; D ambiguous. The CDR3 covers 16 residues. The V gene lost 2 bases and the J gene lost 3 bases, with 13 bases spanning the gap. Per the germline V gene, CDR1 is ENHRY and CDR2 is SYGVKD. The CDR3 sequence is CAISELGGGDTGELFF. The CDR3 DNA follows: TGTGCCATCAGTGAGCTCGGTGGCGGAGACACCGGGGAGCTGTTTTTT.

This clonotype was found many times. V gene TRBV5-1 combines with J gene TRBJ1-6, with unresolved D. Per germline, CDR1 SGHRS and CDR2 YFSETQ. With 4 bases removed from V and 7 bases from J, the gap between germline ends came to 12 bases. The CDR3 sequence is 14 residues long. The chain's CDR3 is CASSRSGGNSPLHF. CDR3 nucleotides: TGCGCCAGCAGCCGATCCGGTGGGAATTCACCCCTCCACTTT. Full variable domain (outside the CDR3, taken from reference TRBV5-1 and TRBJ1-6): KAGVTQTPRYLIKTRGQQVTLSCSPISGHRSVSWYQQTPGQGLQFLFEYFSETQRNKGNFPGRFSGRQFSNSRSEMNVSTLELGDSALYLCASSRSGGNSPLHFGNGTRLTVT.

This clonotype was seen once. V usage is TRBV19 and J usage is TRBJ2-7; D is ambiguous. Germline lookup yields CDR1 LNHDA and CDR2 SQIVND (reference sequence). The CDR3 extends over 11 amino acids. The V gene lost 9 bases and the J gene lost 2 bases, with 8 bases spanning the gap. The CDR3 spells CARDRTYEQYF. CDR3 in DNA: TGTGCCAGGGACCGGACCTACGAGCAGTACTTC.

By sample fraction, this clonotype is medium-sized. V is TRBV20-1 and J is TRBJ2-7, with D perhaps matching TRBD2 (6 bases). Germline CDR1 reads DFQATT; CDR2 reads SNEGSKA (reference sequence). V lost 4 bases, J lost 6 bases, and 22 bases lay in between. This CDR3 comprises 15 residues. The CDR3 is CSATQTGDPIFEQYF. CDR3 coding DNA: TGCAGTGCTACACAGACGGGGGACCCTATTTTCGAGCAGTACTTC.

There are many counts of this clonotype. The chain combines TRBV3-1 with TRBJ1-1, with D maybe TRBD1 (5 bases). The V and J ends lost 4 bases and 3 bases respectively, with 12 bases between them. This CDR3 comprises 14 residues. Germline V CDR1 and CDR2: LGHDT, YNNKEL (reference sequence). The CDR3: CASSLRGGDTEAFF. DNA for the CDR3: TGTGCCAGCAGCCTCCGGGGAGGGGACACTGAAGCTTTCTTT.